This T cell receptor (beta chain) was identified in a study of T-cell memory formation after mild COVID-19. Via MiXCR, TCRdb re-called the 5' RACE reads, giving one row per CDR3 protein. The sample holds 450,000 to 700,000 distinct CDR3 sequences, 18% seen once. The V gene lost 4 bases and the J gene lost 8 bases, with 17 bases spanning the gap. CDR1 LNHDA and CDR2 SQIVND come from the germline V gene (reference sequence). There are 14 residues in the CDR3. The source of this sequence is an adult woman who had mild COVID-19 (a few samples of this study predate the infection). Cell type and time point are not known. The rearrangement joins TRBV19 to TRBJ1-1; the D gene is possibly TRBD1 (5 bases). Sequenced material: PBMCs or a T cell subset sorted from them (not recorded which). CDR3 region: CASSRDLKRVEAFF. CDR3 coding DNA: TGTGCCAGTAGTAGGGACCTTAAACGGGTCGAAGCTTTCTTT.